The rows below give T cell receptor beta chains drawn from one sample of a study of regulatory dendritic cells for organ transplantation. Profiling relied on immunoSEQ multiplex PCR, and the TCRdb table lists in-frame clones only, not all of them. The sample has under 35,000 clones; approximately 86% are singletons. The sample taken for sequencing was naive CD8+ T cells from blood. Source of these receptors: a human donor in good health. CDR3s include the opening cysteine and the closing phenylalanine or tryptophan. A D gene is named only where the DNA matches it firmly. Size tells how often a clone was seen (once, few, many) or the class of an expanded clone, and some rows leave it out.

d_call j_call clone_size cdr3_length v_call cdr3_aa cdr3_nt
- TRBJ2-1 - 14 TRBV2 CASSDAVIYNEQFF TGTGCCAGCAGTGATGCGGTTATCTACAATGAGCAGTTCTTC
TRBD1 TRBJ1-6 - 15 TRBV6-1 CASSEALGTVSPLHF TGTGCCAGCAGTGAAGCGCTCGGGACAGTTTCACCCCTCCACTTT
- TRBJ2-1 once 15 TRBV29-1 CSVEAPDSSYNEQFF TGCAGCGTTGAAGCCCCGGACAGTTCCTACAATGAGCAGTTCTTC
- TRBJ2-4 - 16 TRBV19 CASSITLTGTKNIQYF TGTGCCAGTAGTATAACCCTGACAGGCACCAAAAACATTCAGTACTTC
TRBD1 TRBJ2-1 few 11 TRBV20-1 CSGDSYNEQFF TGCAGTGGGGACAGCTACAATGAGCAGTTCTTC
- TRBJ2-3 - 15 TRBV7-9 CASSLPRGGADTQYF TGTGCCAGCAGCTTACCCAGGGGAGGGGCAGATACGCAGTATTTT
TRBD1 TRBJ1-1 - 18 TRBV4-1 CASSPTAGQGALNTEAFF TGCGCCAGCAGCCCTACTGCAGGACAGGGGGCGCTGAACACTGAAGCTTTCTTT
TRBD1 TRBJ1-1 once 14 TRBV4-3 CASRSRGLGTEAFF TGCGCCAGCAGAAGTAGGGGGCTTGGCACTGAAGCTTTCTTT
- TRBJ2-2 few 15 TRBV6-6 CASSLYPEDTGELFF TGTGCCAGCAGTTTATACCCCGAGGACACCGGGGAGCTGTTTTTT
- TRBJ2-1 - 13 TRBV9 CASSPSEANEQFF TGTGCCAGCAGCCCATCGGAGGCTAATGAGCAGTTCTTC
TRBD2 TRBJ2-1 - 15 TRBV11-2 CASSLTSGGFNEQFF TGTGCCAGCAGCTTGACTAGCGGGGGGTTCAATGAGCAGTTCTTC
- TRBJ1-1 - 13 TRBV7-9 CASSLDPVSEAFF TGTGCCAGCAGCTTAGATCCAGTCTCTGAAGCTTTCTTT
- TRBJ2-2 - 13 TRBV4-1 CASSQDQQWELFF TGCGCCAGCAGCCAAGATCAACAGTGGGAGCTGTTTTTT
TRBD2 TRBJ2-3 - 15 TRBV13 CASSLGTSGTDTQYF TGTGCCAGCAGCCTCGGGACTAGCGGCACAGATACGCAGTATTTT
TRBD1 TRBJ1-3 - 15 TRBV6-5 CASSYGTGAGNTIYF TGTGCCAGCAGTTACGGGACAGGGGCGGGAAACACCATATATTTT
- TRBJ2-7 once 15 TRBV13 CASSLGGGGDYEQYF TGTGCCAGCAGCTTAGGTGGGGGGGGCGACTACGAGCAGTACTTC
TRBD1 TRBJ2-7 - 16 TRBV7-9 CASSQGPGTGPDEQYF TGTGCCAGCAGCCAGGGGCCGGGGACAGGGCCCGACGAGCAGTACTTC
- TRBJ1-1 - 15 TRBV9 CASSGGLGANTEAFF TGTGCCAGCAGTGGGGGTTTGGGGGCGAACACTGAAGCTTTCTTT
- TRBJ2-5 - 18 TRBV7-6 CASKLSSASGLKTETQYF TGTGCCAGCAAGCTTAGTTCTGCTTCGGGACTGAAGACGGAGACCCAGTACTTC
TRBD2 TRBJ2-1 once 19 TRBV4-3 CASSQDQQHLSGGLDEQFF TGCGCCAGCAGCCAAGATCAACAACACCTATCGGGGGGGCTTGATGAGCAGTTCTTC
- TRBJ2-1 - 13 TRBV15 CATSTAGANEQFF TGTGCCACCAGCACCGCGGGGGCGAATGAGCAGTTCTTC
- TRBJ1-1 - 12 TRBV29-1 CSVAGLNTEAFF TGCAGCGTTGCGGGGTTGAACACTGAAGCTTTCTTT
- TRBJ2-2 - 15 TRBV10-2 CASSESLLAPGELFF TGCGCCAGCAGTGAGTCGCTCTTAGCCCCCGGGGAGCTGTTTTTT
TRBD1 TRBJ1-2 - 18 TRBV9 CASSANRAGGPTNYGYTF TGTGCCAGCAGCGCCAATCGGGCAGGGGGCCCAACTAACTATGGCTACACCTTC
TRBD1 TRBJ1-2 - 15 TRBV7-8 CASSPVRQGYYGYTF TGTGCCAGCAGCCCCGTCAGACAGGGCTACTATGGCTACACCTTC
TRBD1 TRBJ2-7 - 14 TRBV5-5 CASSLGQGAYEQYF TGTGCCAGCAGCTTGGGACAGGGGGCTTACGAGCAGTACTTC
TRBD2 TRBJ2-2 once 16 TRBV27 CASSLGRAANTGELFF TGTGCCAGCAGTCTCGGGAGGGCCGCGAACACCGGGGAGCTGTTTTTT
TRBD2 TRBJ2-7 - 15 TRBV14 CASRLSGASSYEQYF TGTGCCAGCAGGCTTAGCGGGGCCAGCTCCTACGAGCAGTACTTC
- TRBJ1-1 - 10 TRBV10-1 CASPNSEAFF TGCGCCAGCCCTAACAGTGAAGCTTTCTTT
- TRBJ1-6 - 15 TRBV7-9 CASSLLQGTNSPLHF TGTGCCAGCAGCTTACTTCAGGGAACAAATTCACCCCTCCACTTT
- TRBJ2-2 - 16 TRBV9 CASSPPAGPSTGELFF TGTGCCAGCAGCCCTCCCGCGGGGCCGAGCACCGGGGAGCTGTTTTTT
- TRBJ1-3 - 14 TRBV6-1 CASSVTGTGNTIYF TGTGCCAGCAGCGTTACAGGGACTGGAAACACCATATATTTT
- TRBJ1-4 - 15 TRBV12-1 CASSLRRQSNEKLFF TGTGCCAGCAGCTTGAGGCGGCAGTCTAATGAAAAACTGTTTTTT
- TRBJ2-7 - 14 TRBV7-9 CASSLGQGQYEQYF TGTGCCAGCAGCTTAGGTCAGGGGCAATACGAGCAGTACTTC
TRBD2 TRBJ2-7 - 12 TRBV12-5 CASGWGGSEQYF TGTGCTAGTGGCTGGGGGGGTTCCGAGCAGTACTTC
- TRBJ1-2 - 12 TRBV25-1 CASSESGYGYTF TGTGCCAGCAGTGAATCCGGTTATGGCTACACCTTC
TRBD1 TRBJ1-1 - 17 TRBV5-1 CASSPPARGHFGTEAFF TGCGCCAGCAGCCCGCCTGCCAGGGGGCACTTTGGCACTGAAGCTTTCTTT
- TRBJ1-6 - 14 TRBV14 CASSQVGVNSPLHF TGTGCCAGCAGCCAAGTAGGGGTAAATTCACCCCTCCACTTT
- TRBJ2-1 - 13 TRBV27 CASSFGTYNEQFF TGTGCCAGCAGTTTCGGGACTTACAATGAGCAGTTCTTC
- TRBJ2-2 - 14 TRBV7-2 CASSLETVTGELFF TGTGCCAGCAGCTTAGAGACAGTAACCGGGGAGCTGTTTTTT
TRBD2 TRBJ2-1 - 13 TRBV7-3 CASSMGGGDEQFF TGTGCCAGCAGTATGGGCGGGGGTGATGAGCAGTTCTTC
TRBD1 TRBJ1-2 - 17 TRBV5-4 CASTMEGTGGIGYGYTF TGTGCCAGCACTATGGAGGGGACAGGGGGCATAGGCTATGGCTACACCTTC
- TRBJ2-5 - 16 TRBV5-5 CASSSYLGAAQETQYF TGTGCCAGCAGCTCGTACCTAGGGGCCGCACAAGAGACCCAGTACTTC
- TRBJ2-7 - 14 TRBV7-8 CASSLGTFSYEQYF TGTGCCAGCAGTTTGGGGACTTTTTCCTACGAGCAGTACTTC
- TRBJ2-3 - 17 TRBV4-2 CASSQSQEADDADTQYF TGTGCCAGCAGCCAATCTCAAGAAGCGGATGACGCAGATACGCAGTATTTT
TRBD1 TRBJ1-2 - 15 TRBV19 CASTLVGTGGGGYTF TGTGCCAGTACGCTCGTGGGGACAGGGGGCGGTGGCTACACCTTC
TRBD1 TRBJ1-2 - 16 TRBV4-1 CASSPNLGQGSWGYTF TGCGCCAGCAGCCCTAACTTAGGACAGGGGAGTTGGGGCTACACCTTC
- TRBJ2-7 - 12 TRBV7-2 CASSPWRGEQYF TGTGCCAGCAGCCCATGGCGAGGCGAGCAGTACTTC
- TRBJ2-7 once 14 TRBV6-5 CASSYRQDSYEQYF TGTGCCAGCAGTTACAGGCAGGACTCCTACGAGCAGTACTTC
- TRBJ2-6 - 16 TRBV13 CASSLGRGSGANVLTF TGTGCCAGCAGCCTTGGGCGGGGATCTGGGGCCAACGTCCTGACTTTC
- TRBJ2-5 - 16 TRBV7-6 CASSFPRGGSEETQYF TGTGCCAGCAGTTTTCCTAGGGGGGGTTCCGAAGAGACCCAGTACTTC
- TRBJ2-1 once 12 TRBV6-1 CASSANYNEQFF TGTGCCAGCAGTGCAAACTACAATGAGCAGTTCTTC
- TRBJ2-1 - 11 TRBV13 CASSLRNEQFF TGTGCCAGCAGCCTTCGCAATGAGCAGTTCTTC